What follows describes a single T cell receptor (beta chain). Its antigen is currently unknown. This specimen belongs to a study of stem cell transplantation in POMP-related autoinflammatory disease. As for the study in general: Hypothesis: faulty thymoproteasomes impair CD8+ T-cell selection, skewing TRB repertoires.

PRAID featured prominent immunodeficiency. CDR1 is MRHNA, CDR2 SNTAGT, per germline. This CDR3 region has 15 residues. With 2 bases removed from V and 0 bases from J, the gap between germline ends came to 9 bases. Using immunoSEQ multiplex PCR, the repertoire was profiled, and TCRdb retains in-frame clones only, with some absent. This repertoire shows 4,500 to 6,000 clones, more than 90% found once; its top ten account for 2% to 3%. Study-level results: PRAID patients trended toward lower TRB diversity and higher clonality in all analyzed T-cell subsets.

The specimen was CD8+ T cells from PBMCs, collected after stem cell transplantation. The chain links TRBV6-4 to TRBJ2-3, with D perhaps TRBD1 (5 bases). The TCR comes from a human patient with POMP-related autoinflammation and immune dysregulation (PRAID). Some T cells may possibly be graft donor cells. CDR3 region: CASSDMAGSTDTQYF. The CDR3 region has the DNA TGTGCCAGCAGTGACATGGCAGGGAGCACAGATACGCAGTATTTT.